This is a list of T cell receptor beta chains from one sample in a study of shared clonotypes between healthy human individuals. Only in-frame clones appear in the TCRdb table, and some are missing; sequencing was by immunoSEQ multiplex PCR. Among about 2,200,000 clones listed, 90% to 95% were seen once. Source material: naive CD8+ T cells from PBMCs. The receptors were gathered from a man younger than 35 in good health. Some clones in this sample may be carry-over from other donors' samples. CDR3s include the opening cysteine and the closing phenylalanine or tryptophan. D genes are given only for firm matches. Size values are once, few and many counts, or a class for expanded clones, and some rows have none.

j_call,clone_size,d_call,v_call,cdr3_nt,cdr3_aa
TRBJ2-1,.,.,TRBV7-9,TGTGCCAGCAGCTCAACGATAAGGGGCACTTCCAATGAGCAGTTCTTC,CASSSTIRGTSNEQFF
TRBJ2-1,.,.,TRBV9,TGTGCCAGCAGCGCTCCCCACAGGGACTCCTACAATGAGCAGTTCTTC,CASSAPHRDSYNEQFF
TRBJ1-5,few,.,TRBV15,TGTGCCACCAGCCTACGTGGGGCGAGCAATCAGCCCCAGCATTTT,CATSLRGASNQPQHF
TRBJ2-7,.,.,TRBV27,TGTGCCAGCAGTTACGGAGTCTCCTACGAGCAGTACTTC,CASSYGVSYEQYF
TRBJ1-3,.,TRBD1,TRBV7-9,TGTGCCAGCAGCTCGCCCCGGGACAGTGGAAACACCATATATTTT,CASSSPRDSGNTIYF
TRBJ2-7,.,.,TRBV7-2,TGTGCCAGCAGCTTACCTAGGGCTGGTGTGCGGGCCCCCTACGAGCAGTACTTC,CASSLPRAGVRAPYEQYF
TRBJ1-5,.,.,TRBV15,TGTGCCACCAGCACCCTACCGGCGGGTCAGCCCCAGCATTTT,CATSTLPAGQPQHF
TRBJ1-5,.,.,TRBV5-1,TGCGCCAGCAGCTTGGATGGGGGCCGCACCCAGCATTTT,CASSLDGGRTQHF
TRBJ2-1,.,TRBD2,TRBV27,TGTGCCAGCAGTTGGGGACTAGCGGGGAGGGGCGAGCAGTTCTTC,CASSWGLAGRGEQFF
TRBJ2-7,.,TRBD1,TRBV6-5,TGTGCCAGCAGTTACTCGATGGGACAGACAATCTACGAGCAGTACTTC,CASSYSMGQTIYEQYF
TRBJ2-7,.,.,TRBV6-1,TGTGCCAGCAGTCTCTACTCAGGCGCCGGCGAGCAGTACTTC,CASSLYSGAGEQYF
TRBJ2-2,.,TRBD2,TRBV10-3,TGTGCCACCCACCCAGGAGCGGGAGATGGGGGCACCGGGGAGCTGTTTTTT,CATHPGAGDGGTGELFF
TRBJ2-7,.,.,TRBV4-1,TGCGCCAGCAGCCAGGACCGTGGCAGAGTCTCCTACGAGCAGTACTTC,CASSQDRGRVSYEQYF
TRBJ1-1,.,TRBD1,TRBV27,TGTGCCAGCAGTTTACTTGGGACAGGGTCGAACACTGAAGCTTTCTTT,CASSLLGTGSNTEAFF
TRBJ2-7,.,.,TRBV5-6,TGTGCCAGCAGCTTTCTAGCGTATGGCCTCTCCTACGAGCAGTACTTC,CASSFLAYGLSYEQYF
TRBJ2-7,.,.,TRBV27,TGTGCCAGCAGTGTTCTCAGGGGAGACTACGAGCAGTACTTC,CASSVLRGDYEQYF
TRBJ2-7,.,.,TRBV7-2,TGTGCCAGCAGCTTATCCCCGTACGAGCAGTACTTC,CASSLSPYEQYF
TRBJ2-1,.,.,TRBV19,TGTGCCAGTAGTATCAAGACACGTTCCTCCTACAATGAGCAGTTCTTC,CASSIKTRSSYNEQFF
TRBJ2-3,.,.,TRBV5-8,TGTGCCAGCAGCGAACCCCTGTGGGGACTTAGCACAGATACGCAGTATTTT,CASSEPLWGLSTDTQYF
TRBJ2-2,.,.,TRBV10-3,TGTGCCATCAGTGAGGGGAGACTAGAGTCCGGGGAGCTGTTTTTT,CAISEGRLESGELFF
TRBJ2-5,.,.,TRBV18,TGTGCCAGCTCACCCGGGGAGGACCCGTTCTTACAGAGAGAGACCCAGTACTTC,CASSPGEDPFLQRETQYF
TRBJ1-1,.,TRBD1,TRBV28,TGTGCCAGCAGTTTATGGGACAGGGAAAAGATGAACACTGAAGCTTTCTTT,CASSLWDREKMNTEAFF
TRBJ2-5,.,TRBD2,TRBV11-1,TGTGCCAGCAGCTTAGTTCTGGGGCGGGAGACCCGGTACTTC,CASSLVLGRETRYF
TRBJ2-7,.,TRBD1,TRBV6-6,TGTGCCACCTTCCCCAGGACAGGGAAAGGCGAGCAGTACTTC,CATFPRTGKGEQYF
TRBJ2-7,.,TRBD2,TRBV28,TGTGCCAGCAGTTCGGGGACTAGCGGGAGGTTCTACGAGCAGTACTTC,CASSSGTSGRFYEQYF
TRBJ1-1,.,.,TRBV21-1,TGTGCCAGCAGACGGTGGGGCCAAATGAACACTGAAGCTTTCTTT,CASRRWGQMNTEAFF
TRBJ2-7,once,.,TRBV15,TGTGCCACCAGCAGACCCCATCGACAGAGCTCCTACGAGCAGTACTTC,CATSRPHRQSSYEQYF
TRBJ2-1,once,TRBD2,TRBV28,TGTGCCAGCAGTTTAAGGCGGGAGAATGAGCAGTTCTTC,CASSLRRENEQFF
TRBJ2-7,.,TRBD1,TRBV27,TGTGCCAGCAGAGACAGGGGGCTTGACGAGCAGTACTTC,CASRDRGLDEQYF
TRBJ1-4,.,.,TRBV9,TGTGCCAGCAGCGACTCGGACGGTAGAGAAAAACTGTTTTTT,CASSDSDGREKLFF
TRBJ1-1,.,.,TRBV25-1,TGTGCCAGCAGCCCTGGCACGGGGCTGAGCACTGAAGCTTTCTTT,CASSPGTGLSTEAFF
TRBJ1-1,.,.,TRBV28,TGTGCCAGCAGTTTTGTACAGGGAAACACTGAAGCTTTCTTT,CASSFVQGNTEAFF
TRBJ1-1,.,.,TRBV27,TGTGCCAGCAGCCCTTTTGGGGGTGGCGGGCTCACTGAAGCTTTCTTT,CASSPFGGGGLTEAFF
TRBJ2-7,.,.,TRBV27,TGTGCCAGCAGTTTCGACAGCAGTAGTAGCGAGCAGTACTTC,CASSFDSSSSEQYF
TRBJ2-6,.,.,TRBV27,TGTGCCAGCAGTTACCGAGGGGTTGCTGGGGCCAACGTCCTGACTTTC,CASSYRGVAGANVLTF